Each of the 10 T cell receptor beta chains below was sequenced from the same sample in a study of T cell responses to AZD1222 COVID-19 vaccine (dated by TCRdb to 2020 to 2023). This specimen's time point label, per the study, means: baseline before first vaccination. Library preparation was by the immunoSEQ multiplex PCR assay. TCRdb retrieved this table from immuneACCESS and kept in-frame rearrangements only. Not all clones are present; in checked studies, unresolved V genes account for under half, and no reason is known for the remainder. The sample table lists 140,000 to 150,000 clones, 80% to 95% of them with a count of one. Of the sample, around 1.7% falls within the top ten clones. Material: peripheral blood, obtained on day 0 of AZD1222 vaccination. The receptors here all came from an adult in good health.

Here the CDR3 reads CASSPEGRGNSPLHF. In DNA, the CDR3 is TGCGCCAGCAGCCCGGAGGGCAGGGGGAATTCACCCCTCCACTTT. This sequence joins TRBV5-1 and TRBJ1-6; 7 bases match TRBD1. V lost 4 bases to trimming and J lost 7 bases; unmatched junction nucleotides: 8. From germline, CDR1 is SGHRS and CDR2 YFSETQ. The CDR3 extends over 15 amino acids.

The genes are TRBV7-3 and TRBJ1-3, with TRBD1 as a possible D gene (5 bases). Germline loops: CDR1 SGHTA, CDR2 FQGTGA. The V end was cut by 0 bases, the J end by 11 bases, with 11 bases between. The CDR3 loop spans 13 amino acids. In DNA form, the CDR3 reads TGTGCCAGCAGCTTAACGTTGGGGGAAGCCATATATTTT. Translation gives CASSLTLGEAIYF.

This chain links TRBV5-6 with TRBJ2-5; D might be TRBD1 (5 bases). The V end lost 0 bases, the J end lost 5 bases, and 14 bases lay between the germline ends. The CDR3 has 15 residues. Looked up from germline, CDR1 is SGHDT and CDR2 is YYEEEE. The CDR3 DNA is TGTGCCAGCAGCTTGGCGCTAGGGGTGTTGGAGACCCAGTACTTC. Translating it yields CASSLALGVLETQYF.

This clone has only one observation. The chain couples TRBV11-2 to TRBJ2-1; unclear D gene. This CDR3 spans 14 amino acids. With 2 bases removed from V and 7 bases from J, the gap between germline ends came to 12 bases. Germline V gene lookup returns CDR1 SGHAT and CDR2 FQNNGV. CDR3 sequence reads: CASSLYTGVNEQFF. DNA for the CDR3: TGTGCCAGCAGCTTATATACGGGTGTGAATGAGCAGTTCTTC.

The chain combines TRBV9 with TRBJ1-1; D not resolved. Germline CDR1 SGDLS, CDR2 YYNGEE. V dropped 1 base and J dropped 1 base, with 11 bases sitting between them. The CDR3 sequence is 15 residues long. The CDR3 sequence is CASSVLPNQNTEAFF. DNA for the CDR3: TGTGCCAGCAGCGTATTGCCCAACCAGAACACTGAAGCTTTCTTT.

The rearrangement uses TRBV6-1 and TRBJ2-7; 8 bases are a match to TRBD2. Trimming took 2 bases from V and 4 from J; bases not matched to a gene: 19. Looked up from germline, CDR1 is MNHNS and CDR2 is SASEGT. This CDR3 has 19 residues. The CDR3, as DNA: TGTGCCAGCAGTGAACATCAGAGGAAGGACGGGAGGGCCGGGTACGAGCAGTACTTC. Translated, it gives CASSEHQRKDGRAGYEQYF.

The chain links TRBV24-1 to TRBJ2-3; D gene ambiguous. The CDR3 sequence is 13 residues long. Looked up from germline, CDR1 is KGHDR and CDR2 is SFDVKD. V was shortened by 1 base and J by 3 bases, with 4 bases between the two germline ends. The CDR3 spells CATSDLTTDTQYF. Here the CDR3 DNA reads TGTGCCACCAGTGATTTAACGACAGATACGCAGTATTTT.

V usage is TRBV28 and J usage is TRBJ2-5; D is unclear. This CDR3 comprises 12 residues. Trimming removed 6 bases from V and 6 bases from J, with 11 bases in between. From germline, CDR1 is MDHEN and CDR2 SYDVKM. The CDR3 nucleotides are TGTGCCAGCAGGCCGCCCTCGCAGACCCAGTACTTC. Its protein is CASRPPSQTQYF.

This chain joins TRBV6-1 and TRBJ1-1; 8 nucleotides match TRBD1. Germline V gene lookup returns CDR1 MNHNS and CDR2 SASEGT. The junction had 8 bases not matched to a gene; V was cut back by 3 bases and J by 5 bases. This CDR3 comprises 15 residues. CDR3 nucleotide sequence: TGTGCCAGCAGTGACACAGGGGGAAGGTCTACTGAAGCTTTCTTT. It translates to CASSDTGGRSTEAFF.

The chain couples TRBV7-2 to TRBJ2-7; D call uncertain. Trimming removed 5 bases from V and 1 base from J, with 12 bases in between. The CDR3 is made up of 14 amino acids. CDR1 and CDR2 from the germline V gene are SGHTA and FQGNSA. As DNA, the CDR3 is TGTGCCAGCAGCCCCAGCAGTCAATCCTACGAGCAGTACTTC. This gives the protein CASSPSSQSYEQYF.